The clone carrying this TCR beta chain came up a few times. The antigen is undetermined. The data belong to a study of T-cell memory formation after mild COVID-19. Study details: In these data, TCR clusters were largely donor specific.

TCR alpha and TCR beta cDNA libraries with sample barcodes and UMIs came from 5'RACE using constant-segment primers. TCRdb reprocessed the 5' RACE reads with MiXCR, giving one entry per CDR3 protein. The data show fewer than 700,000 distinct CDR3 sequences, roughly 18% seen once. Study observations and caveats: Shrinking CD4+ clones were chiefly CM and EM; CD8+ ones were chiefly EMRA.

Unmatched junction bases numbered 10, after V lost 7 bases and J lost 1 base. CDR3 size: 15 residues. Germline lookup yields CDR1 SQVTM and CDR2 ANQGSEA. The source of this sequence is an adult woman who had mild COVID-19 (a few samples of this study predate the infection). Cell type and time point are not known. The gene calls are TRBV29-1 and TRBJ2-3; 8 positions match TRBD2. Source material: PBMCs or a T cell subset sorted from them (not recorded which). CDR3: CSADGAGAGTDTQYF. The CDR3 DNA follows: TGCAGCGCGGATGGAGCGGGAGCGGGCACAGATACGCAGTATTTT.